These T cell receptor beta chains were read from a single sample in a study of regulatory T cells in long-lasting Graves disease. One entry per CDR3 protein, called by TCRdb with MiXCR from the multiplex PCR reads. The sample lists more than 300,000 distinct CDR3 sequences; roughly 20% were seen once. The sequencing here drew on peripheral blood mononuclear cells (PBMCs), taken when the disease was refractory, from a patient treated with antithyroid drugs. All receptors derive from a woman in her thirties or forties with Graves disease. CDR3s include the opening cysteine and the closing phenylalanine or tryptophan. The D gene is left open where the match is weak. Some rows mark clone size as missing; the rest say once, few, many or name a class of expanded clone.

V gene: TRBV3-1
J gene: TRBJ2-7
D gene: NA
clone size: few
CDR3 DNA: TGTGCCAGCAGCTCTACCACCGGGGGCTACGAGCAGTACTTC
CDR3 protein: CASSSTTGGYEQYF

V gene: TRBV29-1
J gene: TRBJ2-2
D gene: NA
clone size: NA
CDR3 DNA: TGCAGCGTTGGAAATTTGAACACCGGGGAGCTGTTTTTT
CDR3 protein: CSVGNLNTGELFF

V gene: TRBV5-1
J gene: TRBJ1-1
D gene: NA
clone size: NA
CDR3 DNA: TGCGCCAGCAGCTTGGCCTTAGGTTACATGAACACTGAAGCTTTCTTT
CDR3 protein: CASSLALGYMNTEAFF

V gene: TRBV3-1
J gene: TRBJ2-5
D gene: TRBD2
clone size: NA
CDR3 DNA: TGTGCCAGCAGCCAATTGTCCAGGACTAGCGGGTGGCAAGAGACCCAGTACTTC
CDR3 protein: CASSQLSRTSGWQETQYF

V gene: TRBV7-9
J gene: TRBJ1-1
D gene: NA
clone size: NA
CDR3 DNA: TGTGCCAGCAGCTTAGCGTCGGGAGCCGCCAACACTGAAGCTTTCTTT
CDR3 protein: CASSLASGAANTEAFF

V gene: TRBV2
J gene: TRBJ2-1
D gene: TRBD1
clone size: NA
CDR3 DNA: TGTGCCAGCGGAACCGGGACAGGGATATACAATGAGCAGTTCTTC
CDR3 protein: CASGTGTGIYNEQFF

V gene: TRBV27
J gene: TRBJ2-7
D gene: NA
clone size: few
CDR3 DNA: TGTGCCAGCAGTTTCTCCGCTAGCTCCTACGAGCAGTACTTC
CDR3 protein: CASSFSASSYEQYF

V gene: TRBV9
J gene: TRBJ1-1
D gene: NA
clone size: NA
CDR3 DNA: TGTGCCAGCAGCCCTCGGGGAGGGGGCACTGAAGCTTTCTTT
CDR3 protein: CASSPRGGGTEAFF

V gene: TRBV12-3/TRBV12-4
J gene: TRBJ2-7
D gene: NA
clone size: many
CDR3 DNA: TGTGCCAGCAGTTTGAGTGGGACATCAGCTTCCGAGCAGTACTTC
CDR3 protein: CASSLSGTSASEQYF

V gene: TRBV7-2
J gene: TRBJ2-2
D gene: NA
clone size: NA
CDR3 DNA: TGTGCCAGCAGCTTGATGACGAACACCGGGGAGCTGTTTTTT
CDR3 protein: CASSLMTNTGELFF

V gene: TRBV6-1
J gene: TRBJ2-2
D gene: TRBD2
clone size: NA
CDR3 DNA: TGTGCCAGCAGTAACCCCCGGGGTAGCGGGAGGGTTATCACCGGGGAGCTGTTTTTT
CDR3 protein: CASSNPRGSGRVITGELFF

V gene: TRBV2
J gene: TRBJ2-7
D gene: TRBD2
clone size: many
CDR3 DNA: TGTGCCAGCAGTGAAGCGCTCCGACTAGCGGTGGGGGACGAGCAGTACTTC
CDR3 protein: CASSEALRLAVGDEQYF

V gene: TRBV14
J gene: TRBJ2-2
D gene: TRBD1
clone size: NA
CDR3 DNA: TGTGCCAGCAGCCAAGATGGACCGGGACAGGGGGAAGACGGGGAGCTGTTTTTT
CDR3 protein: CASSQDGPGQGEDGELFF

V gene: TRBV27
J gene: TRBJ2-2
D gene: TRBD1
clone size: many
CDR3 DNA: TGTGCCAGCAGTCCTCAGGGGGCCGGGGAGCTGTTTTTT
CDR3 protein: CASSPQGAGELFF

V gene: TRBV30
J gene: TRBJ2-7
D gene: TRBD1
clone size: NA
CDR3 DNA: TGTGCCTGGAGTCCTCGGACAGGGTCTTCCTACGAGCAGTACTTC
CDR3 protein: CAWSPRTGSSYEQYF

V gene: TRBV27
J gene: TRBJ2-3
D gene: TRBD1
clone size: few
CDR3 DNA: TGTGCCAGCAGGAGGATCCGGGACAGGGGAAAGGACACAGATACGCAGTATTTT
CDR3 protein: CASRRIRDRGKDTDTQYF

V gene: TRBV28
J gene: TRBJ1-2
D gene: TRBD1
clone size: many
CDR3 DNA: TGTGCCAGCAGCGAGACAGGGGGCGGCCATGGCTACACCTTC
CDR3 protein: CASSETGGGHGYTF

V gene: TRBV15
J gene: TRBJ1-5
D gene: NA
clone size: NA
CDR3 DNA: TGTGCCACCAGCGGGTCCCAAAGGGGTTTGAGCAATCAGCCCCAGCATTTT
CDR3 protein: CATSGSQRGLSNQPQHF

V gene: TRBV12-3/TRBV12-4
J gene: TRBJ2-7
D gene: NA
clone size: many
CDR3 DNA: TGTGCCAGCACAGACCAATATTGGGGCGAGCAGTACTTC
CDR3 protein: CASTDQYWGEQYF

V gene: TRBV20-1
J gene: TRBJ2-7
D gene: TRBD1
clone size: many
CDR3 DNA: TGCAGTGCTAGATCGGACAGGGACTACGAGCAGTACTTC
CDR3 protein: CSARSDRDYEQYF

V gene: TRBV24-1
J gene: TRBJ1-5
D gene: TRBD1
clone size: many
CDR3 DNA: TGTGCCACCAGGGACAGGGGGTACAATCAGCCCCAGCATTTT
CDR3 protein: CATRDRGYNQPQHF

V gene: TRBV7-9
J gene: TRBJ2-5
D gene: NA
clone size: many
CDR3 DNA: TGTGCCAGCAGCTTAGTACGGGGAGTCCAAGAGACCCAGTACTTC
CDR3 protein: CASSLVRGVQETQYF

V gene: TRBV11-2
J gene: TRBJ1-6
D gene: NA
clone size: few
CDR3 DNA: TGTGCCAGCAGCTTAGCCCCGGCCAAGAGCCTTAATTCACCCCTCCACTTT
CDR3 protein: CASSLAPAKSLNSPLHF

V gene: TRBV6-1
J gene: TRBJ1-5
D gene: NA
clone size: NA
CDR3 DNA: TGTGCCAGCAAACCACAGGAGACCCATCAGCCCCAGCATTTT
CDR3 protein: CASKPQETHQPQHF

V gene: TRBV28
J gene: TRBJ2-1
D gene: NA
clone size: once
CDR3 DNA: TGTGCCAGCCTCGGGGCACACCAGGTCTACAATGAGCAGTTCTTC
CDR3 protein: CASLGAHQVYNEQFF

V gene: TRBV28
J gene: TRBJ2-5
D gene: NA
clone size: many
CDR3 DNA: TGTGCCAGCAGTTTATCAGACATCCAAGAGACCCAGTACTTC
CDR3 protein: CASSLSDIQETQYF

V gene: TRBV28
J gene: TRBJ1-6
D gene: TRBD1
clone size: many
CDR3 DNA: TGTGCCAGCAGTTTCCTGCAGGGGGCAAATTCACCCCTCCACTTT
CDR3 protein: CASSFLQGANSPLHF

V gene: TRBV2
J gene: TRBJ2-3
D gene: NA
clone size: once
CDR3 DNA: TGTGCCAGCAGTGAAGGGGTGGGAGGACGCACAGATACGCAGTATTTT
CDR3 protein: CASSEGVGGRTDTQYF

V gene: TRBV30
J gene: TRBJ2-7
D gene: NA
clone size: once
CDR3 DNA: TGTGCCTGGAGTCGAGTACTAAATCCCTACGAGCAGTACTTC
CDR3 protein: CAWSRVLNPYEQYF

V gene: TRBV20-1
J gene: TRBJ2-4
D gene: TRBD2
clone size: few
CDR3 DNA: TGCAGTGCTAGACAAGGGACTAGCTATCCACTAGCCAAAAACATTCAGTACTTC
CDR3 protein: CSARQGTSYPLAKNIQYF

V gene: TRBV9
J gene: TRBJ1-2
D gene: TRBD1
clone size: NA
CDR3 DNA: TGTGCCAGCAGCGAGAGGGACAGGGTGCAAGATGGCCACACCTTC
CDR3 protein: CASSERDRVQDGHTF

V gene: TRBV6-2/TRBV6-3
J gene: TRBJ2-7
D gene: NA
clone size: few
CDR3 DNA: TGTGCCAGCAGTACGCCGGACACCATATCCTACGAGCAGTACTTC
CDR3 protein: CASSTPDTISYEQYF

V gene: TRBV19
J gene: TRBJ2-5
D gene: TRBD2
clone size: many
CDR3 DNA: TGTGCCAGTAGCTTTTCAGGACTAGCGGGAAGAGAGACCCAGTACTTC
CDR3 protein: CASSFSGLAGRETQYF

V gene: TRBV28
J gene: TRBJ1-6
D gene: NA
clone size: many
CDR3 DNA: TGTGCCAGCAGTCTTGACACTTTAGGCAATTCACCCCTCCACTTT
CDR3 protein: CASSLDTLGNSPLHF

V gene: TRBV2
J gene: TRBJ2-5
D gene: TRBD2
clone size: few
CDR3 DNA: TGTGCCAGCAGCTTAAGGCTAGCGGAAATACAAGAGACCCAGTACTTC
CDR3 protein: CASSLRLAEIQETQYF

V gene: TRBV11-2
J gene: TRBJ1-6
D gene: TRBD1
clone size: once
CDR3 DNA: TGTGCCAGCAGCTTGGACAGGGGGAGCTCCTATAATTCACCCCTCCACTTT
CDR3 protein: CASSLDRGSSYNSPLHF

V gene: TRBV19
J gene: TRBJ2-2
D gene: NA
clone size: NA
CDR3 DNA: TGTGCCAGCCGTCGGATTGCGGACACCGGGGAGCTGTTTTTT
CDR3 protein: CASRRIADTGELFF

V gene: TRBV27
J gene: TRBJ2-7
D gene: TRBD2
clone size: many
CDR3 DNA: TGTGCCAGCAGTCCTATATCCGGGAGGGCCAACGAGCAGTACTTC
CDR3 protein: CASSPISGRANEQYF

V gene: TRBV20-1
J gene: TRBJ2-1
D gene: TRBD1
clone size: few
CDR3 DNA: TGCAGTGCTAGACTGGGACAGACTTACAATGAGCAGTTCTTC
CDR3 protein: CSARLGQTYNEQFF